Below, 24 T cell receptor beta chains from the same sample are listed, as sequenced in a study of breast tumors, draining lymph nodes, adjacent tissues (TCRdb year 2016). Receptors were amplified or captured by multiplex PCR. Instrument on record: Illumina HiSeq 2000. TCRdb passed the public sequencing reads through fastp at Q25 and MiXCR, retaining productive beta sequences. Each record represents a unique CDR3 protein, reported with the most common genes and DNA among its rows. The sample yields some 16,000 distinct CDR3 sequences; approximately 51% were counted once. The ten largest clones capture approximately 17% of the sample. Sequencing was performed on tumor-adjacent breast tissue. All receptors come from a female donor with breast cancer. Some clones in this sample may be carry-over from other donors' samples.

This chain connects TRBV29-1 to TRBJ2-1, with D unresolved. This CDR3 is built from 12 residues. Germline assignment: CDR1 SQVTM and CDR2 ANQGSEA. V was pared by 4 bases and J by 6 bases, with 10 bases between. This chain's CDR3 is CSVVSPSNEQFF. The CDR3 DNA reads TGCAGCGTTGTGTCCCCCAGCAATGAGCAGTTCTTC.

In the case of this clonotype: Just one base apart from a much larger clone, this may be a read error. The conserved phenylalanine or tryptophan is not found at the CDR3 terminus, so this likely reflects a read error. It is unclear where the CDR3 begins or ends on the DNA, so no DNA is shown, and the CDR3 is as TCRdb lists it. This chain joins TRBV6-5 and TRBJ1-6. The CDR3 length equals 12 residues, ends included. The germline V gene has CDR1 MNHEY and CDR2 SVGAGI. The CDR3 is CTSSSYNSPHHL.

Judged by abundance, this clonotype is large. As DNA, the CDR3 is TGTGCCAGTAGCTACGACTCCTACAATGAGCAGTTCTTC. Translated, it gives CASSYDSYNEQFF. The genes are TRBV19 and TRBJ2-1; no clear D. CDR1 is LNHDA and CDR2 is SQIVND in the germline V gene (reference sequence). V lost 6 bases and J lost 0, with 6 bases in between. The CDR3 spans 13 residues.

This chain joins TRBV5-4 and TRBJ2-5, with 7 bases that match TRBD1. The CDR3 is made up of 13 amino acids. V lost 4 bases to trimming and J lost 2 bases; unmatched junction nucleotides: 2. Germline lookup yields CDR1 SGHNT and CDR2 YYREEE (reference sequence). The CDR3 bases are TGTGCCAGCAGCCCGGGACAGCAAGAGACCCAGTACTTC. Translated: CASSPGQQETQYF. Supplemented by reference TRBV5-4 and TRBJ2-5, the full variable domain reads ETGVTQSPTHLIKTRGQQVTLRCSSQSGHNTVSWYQQALGQGPQFIFQYYREEENGRGNFPPRFSGLQFPNYSSELNVNALELDDSALYLCASSPGQQETQYFGPGTRLLVL.

The gene calls are TRBV29-1 and TRBJ1-2; possibly TRBD1 for D (5 bases). The CDR3 covers 12 residues. The germline CDR1 and CDR2 sequences are SQVTM and ANQGSEA. The germline V and J ends were trimmed by 4 bases and 7 bases, with 13 bases remaining between them. The CDR3 here is CSVVRGTSGYTF. The CDR3 nucleotides read TGCAGCGTTGTAAGGGGAACCTCTGGCTACACCTTC.

The chain is built from TRBV20-1 and TRBJ1-2; D is ambiguous. Germline V gene data show CDR1 as DFQATT and CDR2 as SNEGSKA (reference sequence). CDR3 length equals 12 residues. The V end lost 6 bases, the J end lost 6 bases, and 14 bases lay between the germline ends. The CDR3 sequence is CSANNPGNGYTF. Written as DNA, the CDR3 is TGCAGTGCCAACAACCCGGGCAATGGCTACACCTTC.

J is TRBJ2-2 and V is TRBV24-1; D uncertain. CDR1 and CDR2 (germline): KGHDR, SFDVKD. The CDR3 runs 15 residues. Trimming removed 7 bases from V and 5 bases from J, with 16 bases in between. As DNA, the CDR3 is TGTGCCACCAGCCTGGGATGGTCAAGTACCGGGGAGCTGTTTTTT. This gives the protein CATSLGWSSTGELFF.

The gene calls are TRBV12-3 or TRBV12-4 and TRBJ1-3; D might be TRBD1 (5 bases). With 6 bases removed from V and 2 bases from J, the gap between germline ends came to 14 bases. The length of the CDR3 is 15 residues. The chain's CDR3 is CASRRGGRAGNTIYF. In nucleotides, the CDR3 is TGTGCCAGCAGACGCGGTGGCAGGGCTGGAAACACCATATATTTT.

This clonotype was seen only a few times. The gene calls are TRBV4-1 and TRBJ1-5; D call uncertain. There are 13 residues in the CDR3. Germline V gene sequence: CDR1 MGHRA, CDR2 YSYEKL. V was shortened by 0 bases and J by 7 bases, with 7 bases between the two germline ends. CDR3 in amino acids: CASSQDGWQPQHF. The CDR3 region has the DNA TGCGCCAGCAGCCAAGATGGTTGGCAGCCCCAGCATTTT.

This clonotype was picked up many times. This chain connects TRBV20-1 to TRBJ2-5; D unresolved. This CDR3 region has 11 residues. Germline V lookup: CDR1 DFQATT, CDR2 SNEGSKA (reference sequence). V lost 2 bases and J lost 11, with 12 bases in between. The CDR3 loop reads CSARKNLVQYF. The CDR3 bases are TGCAGTGCTAGAAAAAACCTGGTTCAGTACTTC.

On this clonotype itself: One end of the junction is discordant with germline, which a read error may explain. The chain employs TRBV30 and TRBJ1-6; a possible D gene is TRBD1 (5 bases). This CDR3 is built from 13 residues. Germline CDR1 reads GTSNPN; CDR2 reads SVGIG (reference sequence). This chain's CDR3 is CAWTGSYDSPLHF. CDR3 DNA sequence: TGTGCCTGGACAGGGTCCTATGATTCACCCCTCCACTTT.

This clonotype was found once. This CDR3 is missing its conserved last phenylalanine or tryptophan, likely due to a read error. The chain employs TRBV19 and TRBJ1-6; D gene uncertain. The CDR3 runs 15 residues. The V and J ends lost 7 bases and 5 bases respectively, with 15 bases between them. Germline V CDR1 and CDR2: LNHDA, SQIVND (reference sequence). The CDR3 spells CASKLQRSDNSPLHS. The CDR3 region has the DNA TGTGCCAGTAAATTACAGCGCTCGGATAATTCACCCCTCCACTCT.

This clonotype was observed a single time. In nucleotides, the CDR3 is TGTGCCAGTAGTATAGGAGGACAGAATGGCTACACCTTC. This gives the protein CASSIGGQNGYTF. The chain couples TRBV19 to TRBJ1-2, with D possibly being TRBD1 (6 bases). Germline V gene data show CDR1 as LNHDA and CDR2 as SQIVND (reference sequence). The length of the CDR3 is 13 residues. V lost 1 base and J 6 bases, leaving 9 bases between the germline ends.

This clonotype has a count of ten or more. The chain employs TRBV7-3 and TRBJ2-3, with TRBD1 matching 7 bases. The CDR3 runs to 15 residues. The V and J ends lost 2 bases and 0 bases, in that order; junction bases with no gene match: 2. CDR1 and CDR2 from the germline V gene are SGHTA and FQGTGA. CDR3 DNA: TGTGCCAGCAGCTTACAGGGACAGAGCACAGATACGCAGTATTTT. Encoded protein: CASSLQGQSTDTQYF.

Concerning this clonotype itself: The DNA is left out, because the CDR3 cannot be placed on it with certainty; the CDR3 is given as TCRdb lists it. The chain employs TRBV11-3 and TRBJ1-5. CDR1 is SGHNT and CDR2 is YENEEA in the germline V gene. Termini included, the CDR3 measures 21 amino acids. The CDR3 loop reads CASSFYICSASNPYSNQPQHF.

By its share, this clonotype is medium-sized. The chain recombines TRBV9 with TRBJ2-5; a weak D match, TRBD2 (5 bases). There are 15 residues in the CDR3. Germline CDR1 is SGDLS and CDR2 is YYNGEE. V was shortened by 3 bases and J by 2 bases, with 14 bases between the two germline ends. DNA for the CDR3: TGTGCCAGCAGCGGAGGTTATGACTATCAAGAGACCCAGTACTTC. This codes for CASSGGYDYQETQYF. The full variable domain, completed using reference TRBV9 and TRBJ2-5, is DSGVTQTPKHLITATGQRVTLRCSPRSGDLSVYWYQQSLDQGLQFLIQYYNGEERAKGNILERFSAQQFPDLHSELNLSSLELGDSALYFCASSGGYDYQETQYFGPGTRLLVL.

This clonotype was seen ten or more times. This chain links TRBV20-1 with TRBJ2-2, with D perhaps being TRBD1 or TRBD2 (5 bases each). CDR1 is DFQATT and CDR2 is SNEGSKA in the germline V gene (reference sequence). The V gene lost 6 bases and the J gene lost 1 base, with 12 bases spanning the gap. The CDR3 is 14 amino acids. CDR3 in DNA: TGCAGTGCGATCCGGGACGGGAACACCGGGGAGCTGTTTTTT. Its translation: CSAIRDGNTGELFF.

CDR3 protein: CASSPGGGVVFF. The DNA for the CDR3 is TGTGCCAGCAGTCCTGGGGGGGGCGTCGTCTTCTTT. The chain employs TRBV25-1 and TRBJ1-1; the D gene is possibly TRBD1 (6 bases). V was cut by 5 bases and J by 14 bases, with 18 bases left in between. The CDR3 is made up of 12 amino acids. Looked up from germline, CDR1 is MGHDK and CDR2 is SYGVNS.

The chain joins TRBV2 to TRBJ1-2, with D possibly TRBD1 on 6 matching bases. Per the germline V gene, CDR1 is SNHLY and CDR2 is FYNNEI. The CDR3 consists of 15 residues. Deletions cut 5 bases from V and 2 bases from J, with 15 bases between. CDR3 coding DNA: TGTGCCAGCAGTTCCCGGGAGGGACAAAACTATGGCTACACCTTC. The encoded protein is CASSSREGQNYGYTF.

The V and J genes are TRBV20-1 and TRBJ1-2; 8 nucleotides align to TRBD1. CDR1 is DFQATT, CDR2 SNEGSKA, per germline (reference sequence). With V trimmed by 2 bases and J by 4 bases, 9 bases remained unmatched. The length of the CDR3 is 15 residues. CDR3 in DNA: TGCAGTGCTAGAATAAGACAGGGGCACGCCTATGGCTACACCTTC. Protein product: CSARIRQGHAYGYTF.

This chain uses TRBV20-1 with TRBJ1-5, with 7 bases that match TRBD1. The ends lost 5 bases at V and 2 bases at J; junction bases unmatched: 0. The CDR3 spans 12 residues. The germline V gene has CDR1 DFQATT and CDR2 SNEGSKA (reference sequence). The CDR3 protein is CSAGQGNQPQHF. The CDR3 DNA is TGCAGTGCTGGACAGGGCAATCAGCCCCAGCATTTT.

The J gene is TRBJ2-5, the V gene TRBV19, with 11 positions matching TRBD1. This CDR3 is 15 amino acids long. V dropped 1 base and J dropped 5; count of bases not matched to a gene: 3. Germline assignment: CDR1 LNHDA and CDR2 SQIVND (reference sequence). The CDR3, as DNA: TGTGCCAGTAGTATAGGGACAGGGGGCGTGGAGACCCAGTACTTC. This encodes CASSIGTGGVETQYF.

This clonotype is medium-sized within its sample. The chain links TRBV10-1 to TRBJ2-5; TRBD2 aligns across 7 bases. Germline V gene sequence: CDR1 WNHNN, CDR2 SYGVQD (reference sequence). The length of the CDR3 is 14 residues. V gave up 2 bases and J gave up 4 bases; unmatched junction bases: 4. The CDR3 region is CASSEAGDLETQYF. CDR3 coding DNA: TGCGCCAGCAGTGAGGCGGGAGATTTAGAGACCCAGTACTTC.

The genes are TRBV6-2 or TRBV6-3 and TRBJ1-5; D uncertain. The germline gives CDR1 MNHEY, CDR2 SVGEGT. This CDR3 is 15 amino acids long. The V end was cut by 6 bases, the J end by 0 bases, with 12 bases between. CDR3 nucleotides: TGTGCCAGCAGCCCGGCCTTGACTAGCAATCAGCCCCAGCATTTT. Amino acid sequence: CASSPALTSNQPQHF.